This entry lists 25 T cell receptor beta chains sequenced from one sample in a study of metastatic and nonmetastatic thyroid tumors. TCRdb re-clonotyped the PCR reads through MiXCR. The table includes tens of thousands of clones, roughly 25% detected once. Patients had received no treatment of any kind before thyroid surgery. Sequenced input: blood. All receptors derive from a female donor with papillary thyroid cancer or a benign thyroid nodule (not recorded which). Some clones in this sample may be carry-over from other donors' samples.

In this sample, this clone turned up a few times. The chain couples TRBV6-5 to TRBJ1-1; D unresolved. V lost 2 bases to trimming and J lost 4 bases, with 8 bases between them. Germline CDR1 reads MNHEY; CDR2 reads SVGAGI. The length of the CDR3 is 13 residues. DNA for the CDR3: TGTGCCAGCAGTTACACCGTTTCCACTGAAGCTTTCTTT. This gives the protein CASSYTVSTEAFF.

By sample fraction, this clone is medium-sized. The rearrangement uses TRBV20-1 and TRBJ2-7; D not resolved. Germline CDR1 reads DFQATT; CDR2 reads SNEGSKA (reference sequence). Between the trimmed V and J ends, which lost 0 bases and 6 bases, there was a span of 21 bases. The CDR3 has 16 amino acids. CDR3: CSARDQGLETTGEQYF. CDR3 in DNA: TGCAGTGCTAGAGATCAAGGGTTGGAAACTACGGGCGAGCAGTACTTC.

The chain combines TRBV9 with TRBJ2-3; 9 bases agree with TRBD2. V dropped 0 bases and J dropped 4; count of bases not matched to a gene: 6. Germline CDR1 and CDR2: SGDLS and YYNGEE. This CDR3 is 16 amino acids long. As DNA, the CDR3 is TGTGCCAGCAGCGTAGAAGGTAGCGGGGGACCAGATACGCAGTATTTT. Translating it yields CASSVEGSGGPDTQYF.

DNA for the CDR3: TGTGCCAGCAGCTTAGACAGGGGGCTTATGAACACTGAAGCTTTCTTT. Its translation: CASSLDRGLMNTEAFF. V gene TRBV11-1 combines with J gene TRBJ1-1; TRBD1 matches at 9 bases. The V and J ends lost 1 base and 0 bases, in that order; junction bases with no gene match: 3. Germline CDR1 SGHAT, CDR2 FQDESV (reference sequence). The CDR3 is 16 residues long.

This clone was picked up many times. The V gene is TRBV3-1, the J gene TRBJ2-1; D possibly matches TRBD1 or TRBD2 (6 bases each). CDR3 length equals 17 residues. From germline, CDR1 is LGHDT and CDR2 YNNKEL (reference sequence). Trimming took 0 bases from V and 5 from J, leaving 17 bases between them. The CDR3 is CASSQDSGAGWHNEQFF. The CDR3 DNA follows: TGTGCCAGCAGCCAAGACTCGGGGGCGGGCTGGCACAATGAGCAGTTCTTC.

Only a few counts were recorded for this clone. V and J are TRBV6-2 or TRBV6-3 and TRBJ2-2, with D perhaps given as TRBD1 or TRBD2 (6 bases each). Per germline, CDR1 MNHEY and CDR2 SVGEGT. The germline V and J ends were trimmed by 0 bases and 6 bases, with 11 bases remaining between them. This CDR3 is built from 15 residues. This CDR3 is CASSYSGGEAGELFF. In DNA, the CDR3 is TGTGCCAGCAGTTACTCGGGGGGCGAAGCCGGGGAGCTGTTTTTT.

This clone was seen ten or more times. V usage is TRBV7-2 and J usage is TRBJ2-5; D is possibly TRBD1 (5 bases). Trimming removed 1 base from V and 2 bases from J, with 14 bases in between. The CDR3 runs 16 residues. Looked up from germline, CDR1 is SGHTA and CDR2 is FQGNSA. As DNA, the CDR3 is TGTGCCAGCAGCTTAGATCCAGGGATCCCGCAAGAGACCCAGTACTTC. Encoded protein: CASSLDPGIPQETQYF.

The rearrangement uses TRBV20-1 and TRBJ1-1; tentatively, D is TRBD1 (6 bases). CDR3 size: 13 residues. Germline-derived CDR1 and CDR2 are DFQATT and SNEGSKA (reference sequence). V dropped 7 bases and J dropped 1 base, with 13 bases sitting between them. CDR3 in amino acids: CSVIGQPNTEAFF. The CDR3 DNA reads TGCAGTGTTATAGGACAGCCGAACACTGAAGCTTTCTTT.

The chain is built from TRBV9 and TRBJ1-6; D perhaps matches TRBD1 (5 bases). This CDR3 has 16 amino acids. Between the trimmed V and J ends, which lost 5 bases and 11 bases, there was a span of 23 bases. In germline, CDR1 is SGDLS, CDR2 YYNGEE. The DNA of the CDR3 is TGTGCCAGCAGTAAAGCGGGGGGGAGGCGGAGGACACCCCTCCACTTT. Encoded protein: CASSKAGGRRRTPLHF.

Within the sample, this clone is medium-sized (0.01 to 0.1%). The chain uses TRBV6-1 and TRBJ2-2; no firm D call. The CDR3 totals 14 residues. V lost 3 bases and J 6 bases, leaving 11 bases between the germline ends. Germline V lookup: CDR1 MNHNS, CDR2 SASEGT. This CDR3 is CASSEEPRSGELFF. CDR3 nucleotides: TGTGCCAGCAGTGAGGAACCACGATCCGGGGAGCTGTTTTTT.

This clone was seen more than once but under ten times. Sequence at one end of the junction differs from germline and may be a read error. The chain joins TRBV2 to TRBJ2-1; 8 bases line up with TRBD2. CDR1 and CDR2 from the germline V gene are SNHLY and FYNNEI. This CDR3 contains 15 residues. The CDR3: CASRLAAVSYNEQSF. CDR3 DNA sequence: TGTGCCAGCAGACTAGCGGCGGTTTCCTACAATGAGCAGTCCTTC.

This clone has a handful of counts. The J gene is TRBJ2-7, the V gene TRBV15; no definite D call. This CDR3 is 14 amino acids long. V lost 2 bases to trimming and J lost 0 bases, with 8 bases between them. Germline values: CDR1 LNHNV, CDR2 YYDKDF (reference sequence). The CDR3 region is CATSRQLSSYEQYF. Written as DNA, the CDR3 is TGTGCCACCAGCAGACAGTTGAGCTCCTACGAGCAGTACTTC.

This clone came up many times. The junction departs from the called germline gene at one end, perhaps through a read error. The chain has TRBV5-5 and TRBJ2-2, with D tentatively TRBD1 (5 bases). The length of the CDR3 is 14 residues. Germline assignment: CDR1 SGHKS and CDR2 YYEKEE (reference sequence). CDR3 in amino acids: CASSLDMNTGELFF. The CDR3 DNA reads as TGTGCCAGCAGTTTGGACATGAACACCGGGGAGCTGTTTTTT.

This clone was detected many times. The same CDR3 is also encoded by other DNA sequences in this sample. The V and J genes are TRBV18 and TRBJ2-2, with a weak D call TRBD1 (6 bases). CDR3 size: 13 residues. The germline CDR1 and CDR2 sequences are KGHSH and LQKENI. V dropped 3 bases and J dropped 5 bases, with 7 bases sitting between them. The CDR3 DNA reads TGTGCCAGCTCACCCCAGGGGACCGGGGAGCTGTTTTTT. Its protein product is CASSPQGTGELFF.

This clone was detected a few times. The rearrangement links TRBV6-1 to TRBJ1-5; possible D gene TRBD1, 5 bases. The CDR3 loop spans 16 amino acids. V gave up 4 bases and J gave up 1 base, with 14 bases separating them. Germline V gene lookup returns CDR1 MNHNS and CDR2 SASEGT. DNA of the CDR3: TGTGCCAGCAGTGTTAGAGTCGGGGGAAGCAATCAGCCCCAGCATTTT. This sequence encodes CASSVRVGGSNQPQHF.

This clone has just a few counts. V and J are TRBV6-2 or TRBV6-3 and TRBJ2-1; TRBD2 aligns across 16 bases. Germline CDR1 is MNHEY and CDR2 is SVGEGT. The ends lost 7 bases at V and 4 bases at J; junction bases unmatched: 10. This CDR3 spans 18 amino acids. The CDR3 nucleotides are TGTGCCAGCATTATGGGACTAGCGGGAGGGCTGAATTACAATGAGCAGTTCTTC. Translation gives CASIMGLAGGLNYNEQFF.

J is TRBJ1-1 and V is TRBV6-5; 7 nucleotides line up with TRBD1. The trim removed 4 bases at V and 1 base at J, leaving 6 bases unmatched. CDR3 size: 15 residues. Germline values: CDR1 MNHEY, CDR2 SVGAGI. The CDR3 coding sequence is TGTGCCAGCAGTTTCCTAGGACAGGCGAACACTGAAGCTTTCTTT. It translates to CASSFLGQANTEAFF.

J is TRBJ1-1 and V is TRBV30, with TRBD1 as a possible D gene (5 bases). CDR3 size: 14 residues. V lost 2 bases and J lost 1, with 11 bases in between. Germline loops: CDR1 GTSNPN, CDR2 SVGIG (reference sequence). The CDR3 here is CAWSWGGWNTEAFF. The CDR3 DNA follows: TGTGCCTGGAGTTGGGGGGGGTGGAACACTGAAGCTTTCTTT.

This clone was recorded at least ten times. The rearrangement joins TRBV27 to TRBJ2-2; 8 nucleotides agree with TRBD2. Germline V gene lookup returns CDR1 MNHEY and CDR2 SMNVEV (reference sequence). With 4 bases clipped from V and 8 bases from J, the junction kept 9 bases outside the gene matches. This CDR3 contains 15 residues. The chain's CDR3 is CASSYRGLVGGELFF. CDR3 sequence (DNA): TGTGCCAGCAGTTACCGGGGACTAGTGGGGGGGGAGCTGTTTTTT.

There are many counts of this clone. CDR3 in amino acids: CSARNQANSYEQYF. The CDR3 DNA reads TGCAGTGCTAGAAACCAGGCTAACTCCTACGAGCAGTACTTC. The V and J genes are TRBV20-1 and TRBJ2-7; no clear D. V lost 2 bases to trimming and J lost 0 bases, with 11 bases between them. The CDR3 extends over 14 amino acids. Germline V lookup: CDR1 DFQATT, CDR2 SNEGSKA (reference sequence).

V is TRBV5-1 and J is TRBJ2-7, with TRBD1 identical over 8 bases. The V segment lost 0 bases and the J segment 3 bases; nucleotides outside the gene matches: 5. CDR1 and CDR2 (germline): SGHRS, YFSETQ. The CDR3 sequence is 15 residues long. CDR3 region: CASSLGTGLNYEQYF. Written as DNA, the CDR3 is TGCGCCAGCAGCTTGGGGACAGGGCTTAACTACGAGCAGTACTTC.

This clone showed up just a few times. Here the CDR3 DNA reads TGTGCCACCAGAAAGCTACCCTGGACCTACTACGAGCAGTACTTC. This encodes CATRKLPWTYYEQYF. The rearrangement uses TRBV24-1 and TRBJ2-7, with D hard to call. There are 15 residues in the CDR3. V gave up 7 bases and J gave up 3 bases, with 18 bases separating them. CDR1 is KGHDR and CDR2 is SFDVKD in the germline V gene.

The chain joins TRBV4-2 to TRBJ1-5, with D hard to call. The CDR3 has 12 amino acids. Germline CDR1 is LGHNA and CDR2 is YNFKEQ. V dropped 0 bases and J dropped 7 bases, with 4 bases sitting between them. The chain's CDR3 is CASSQENQPQHF. CDR3 in DNA: TGTGCCAGCAGCCAAGAAAACCAGCCCCAGCATTTT.

As to this clone: The junction shows a germline mismatch at one end, possibly a read error. V and J are TRBV11-1 and TRBJ1-2; 8 nucleotides line up with TRBD1. Germline lookup yields CDR1 SGHAT and CDR2 FQDESV (reference sequence). This CDR3 has 15 residues. The CDR3 here is CASSLAGQGLYGCTF. The CDR3 region has the DNA TGTGCCAGCAGCTTAGCCGGACAGGGCTTATATGGCTGCACCTTC.

This clone was counted at least ten times. This chain links TRBV18 with TRBJ2-1; D uncertain. The V gene lost 6 bases and the J gene lost 0 bases, with 9 bases spanning the gap. In germline, CDR1 is KGHSH, CDR2 LQKENI. This CDR3 region has 14 residues. The DNA for the CDR3 is TGTGCCAGCTCTTATGGCAGCTCCTACAATGAGCAGTTCTTC. It is translated as CASSYGSSYNEQFF.